Following are 22 T cell receptor beta chains from one sample sequenced in a study of CD8 T cells in ankylosing spondylitis. MiXCR, run by TCRdb on the 5' RACE reads, gives a single entry per CDR3 protein. In the table there are roughly 150,000 distinct CDR3 sequences, about a third of which are singletons. Sequenced material: synovial fluid, either unsorted or a sorted T cell fraction (not recorded which). These receptors originate from a male donor with ankylosing spondylitis.

This clonotype has just a few counts. J is TRBJ2-3 and V is TRBV20-1, with 7 bases lining up with TRBD1. From germline, CDR1 is DFQATT and CDR2 SNEGSKA (reference sequence). The CDR3 runs to 14 residues. Unmatched junction bases numbered 8, after V lost 1 base and J lost 7 bases. The CDR3 DNA follows: TGCAGTGCTAGAGGCGAGACAGGGCTGAATACGCAGTATTTT. Translating gives CSARGETGLNTQYF.

This clonotype was counted a single time. The CDR3 loop reads CATSREIQGVGEKLFF. CDR3 nucleotide sequence: TGTGCCACCAGCAGAGAGATACAGGGAGTGGGTGAAAAACTGTTTTTT. This chain joins TRBV15 and TRBJ1-4, with D perhaps TRBD1 (6 bases). Trimming left V 0 bases short and J 7 bases short, with 15 bases between. Germline loops: CDR1 LNHNV, CDR2 YYDKDF (reference sequence). The CDR3 has 16 residues.

This clonotype was picked up a small number of times. The chain couples TRBV5-1 to TRBJ2-4; maybe TRBD2 (6 bases). CDR1 and CDR2 (germline): SGHRS, YFSETQ. V gave up 0 bases and J gave up 0 bases, with 10 bases separating them. The CDR3 covers 16 residues. CDR3 sequence (DNA): TGCGCCAGCAGCTTGGGGCGGGGCCTAGCCAAAAACATTCAGTACTTC. Translated: CASSLGRGLAKNIQYF.

There are a few counts of this clonotype. This chain links TRBV7-3 with TRBJ2-1; D gene ambiguous. Germline CDR1 reads SGHTA; CDR2 reads FQGTGA. The CDR3 extends over 14 amino acids. Trimming pared 2 bases from V and 7 bases from J, leaving 12 bases between. The CDR3 protein is CASSLVPGANEQFF. The CDR3 bases are TGTGCCAGCAGCTTAGTTCCCGGTGCAAATGAGCAGTTCTTC.

This chain connects TRBV15 to TRBJ1-2; a weak D match, TRBD1 (5 bases). This CDR3 is built from 16 residues. The V and J ends lost 0 bases and 8 bases respectively, with 19 bases between them. Germline V gives CDR1 LNHNV, CDR2 YYDKDF (reference sequence). The CDR3 region is CATSREGGTKGEGYTF. In nucleotides, the CDR3 is TGTGCCACCAGCAGAGAGGGGGGGACTAAGGGAGAAGGCTACACCTTC.

This clonotype was seen more than once but under ten times. As DNA, the CDR3 is TGCAGTGCTAGAGCCCTGATGGGGCCTGGGGGACAGGACTTTCATGAGCAGTTCTTC. Its translation: CSARALMGPGGQDFHEQFF. This chain uses TRBV20-1 with TRBJ2-1, with 8 bases fitting TRBD1. The CDR3 spans 19 residues. Germline V lookup: CDR1 DFQATT, CDR2 SNEGSKA (reference sequence). With V trimmed by 1 base and J by 8 bases, 22 bases remained unmatched.

The V gene is TRBV20-1, the J gene TRBJ2-1; D tentatively reads TRBD1 or TRBD2 (5 bases each). Trimming took off 3 bases at V and 0 bases at J, with 15 bases between the two ends. This CDR3 contains 16 residues. The germline gives CDR1 DFQATT, CDR2 SNEGSKA (reference sequence). This CDR3 is CSARVRGSSSYNEQFF. CDR3 DNA: TGCAGTGCTAGGGTGAGGGGTTCGAGCTCCTACAATGAGCAGTTCTTC.

This clonotype was detected ten times or more. The rearrangement joins TRBV6-1 to TRBJ2-5, with D unresolved. Trimming took off 2 bases at V and 4 bases at J, with 8 bases between the two ends. The germline V gene has CDR1 MNHNS and CDR2 SASEGT. This CDR3 is built from 13 residues. Here the CDR3 reads CASSEPPTETQYF. Written as DNA, the CDR3 is TGTGCCAGCAGTGAACCCCCGACAGAGACCCAGTACTTC.

The rearrangement uses TRBV5-5 and TRBJ1-5; TRBD1 matches 9 bases. This CDR3 spans 16 amino acids. Trimming took 4 bases from V and 6 from J; bases not matched to a gene: 11. The germline V gene has CDR1 SGHKS and CDR2 YYEKEE (reference sequence). The CDR3 loop reads CASSHTSGQGGQPQHF. The CDR3 coding sequence is TGTGCCAGCAGCCACACGTCGGGACAGGGAGGTCAGCCCCAGCATTTT.

This chain connects TRBV5-6 to TRBJ1-6, with 8 positions matching TRBD1. V was clipped by 0 bases and J by 6 bases; unmatched bases: 2. This CDR3 has 15 amino acids. Per the germline V gene, CDR1 is SGHDT and CDR2 is YYEEEE. In DNA form, the CDR3 reads TGTGCCAGCAGCTTGGGACAGGGGACTAATTCACCCCTCCACTTT. Translation: CASSLGQGTNSPLHF. Together with reference TRBV5-6 and TRBJ1-6, the CDR3 gives the full variable domain: DAGVTQSPTHLIKTRGQQVTLRCSPKSGHDTVSWYQQALGQGPQFIFQYYEEEERQRGNFPDRFSGHQFPNYSSELNVNALLLGDSALYLCASSLGQGTNSPLHFGNGTRLTVT.

The J gene is TRBJ1-1, the V gene TRBV9; possibly TRBD1 for D (5 bases). CDR1 SGDLS and CDR2 YYNGEE come from the germline V gene. Between the trimmed V and J ends, which lost 5 bases and 2 bases, there was a span of 16 bases. This CDR3 has 15 residues. Written as DNA, the CDR3 is TGTGCCAGCAGTGCTTTCCCGACAGTTAACACTGAAGCTTTCTTT. Protein product: CASSAFPTVNTEAFF.

This clonotype has more than one count but fewer than ten. The V gene is TRBV3-1, the J gene TRBJ1-1; a weak D match, TRBD1 (6 bases). The V gene's germline CDR1 is LGHDT and CDR2 YNNKEL (reference sequence). V lost 3 bases and J 5 bases, leaving 16 bases between the germline ends. There are 15 residues in the CDR3. The CDR3 DNA is TGTGCCAGCAGCCAGGGAAACAGGGAGTTAACTGAAGCTTTCTTT. It encodes CASSQGNRELTEAFF.

This clonotype has only a few counts. The V gene is TRBV10-2, the J gene TRBJ2-3; D uncertain. Trimming cost V 0 bases and J 4 bases, with 5 bases left between them. Germline CDR1 WSHSY, CDR2 SAAADI. The CDR3 runs to 13 residues. CDR3 residues: CASSESRPDTQYF. CDR3 DNA sequence: TGCGCCAGCAGTGAGTCTCGGCCAGATACGCAGTATTTT.

The chain uses TRBV2 and TRBJ2-1; no reliable D call. The length of the CDR3 is 15 residues. The germline gives CDR1 SNHLY, CDR2 FYNNEI. The V gene lost 1 base and the J gene lost 4 bases, with 11 bases spanning the gap. Here the CDR3 DNA reads TGTGCCAGCAGTGAAGGCTTACATTCTTACAATGAGCAGTTCTTC. This sequence encodes CASSEGLHSYNEQFF.

This clonotype was found many times. This chain joins TRBV12-3 or TRBV12-4 and TRBJ2-2; tentatively, D is TRBD2 (5 bases). This CDR3 comprises 16 residues. Trimming left V 7 bases short and J 0 bases short, with 15 bases between. The CDR3, as DNA: TGTGCCAGCACCCCTCCCCGGGGAGCGAACACCGGGGAGCTGTTTTTT. Encoded protein: CASTPPRGANTGELFF.

This clonotype was counted once. The genes are TRBV7-9 and TRBJ2-5; 10 bases map to TRBD2. Germline CDR1 and CDR2: SEHNR and FQNEAQ (reference sequence). After removal of 5 bases from V and 4 bases from J, the junction contained 7 bases not matched to a gene. The CDR3 loop spans 15 amino acids. DNA for the CDR3: TGTGCCAGCAGCGCACTAGCGGGGTTGGGAGAGACCCAGTACTTC. It specifies CASSALAGLGETQYF.

The chain employs TRBV4-1 and TRBJ2-5; 8 positions match TRBD1. V was clipped by 2 bases and J by 2 bases; unmatched bases: 7. The CDR3 consists of 16 residues. The germline CDR1 and CDR2 sequences are MGHRA and YSYEKL. The CDR3 bases are TGCGCCAGCAGCCAAATCGGGACAGGAGAGCAAGAGACCCAGTACTTC. It translates to CASSQIGTGEQETQYF.

In this sample, this clonotype turned up a few times. A much more abundant neighbour one base away suggests this may be a read error. The CDR3 DNA follows: TGTGCCAGCAGCTTATGGGGGAACACTGAAGCTTTCTTT. The encoded protein is CASSLWGNTEAFF. J is TRBJ1-1 and V is TRBV7-2; D is uncertain. The CDR3 contains 13 residues. V was pared by 2 bases and J by 1 base, with 5 bases between. The germline V gene has CDR1 SGHTA and CDR2 FQGNSA.

The chain's CDR3 is CASSSDRGGGRDTEAFF. The CDR3 DNA reads TGTGCCAGCAGCTCGGACAGGGGGGGTGGCAGAGACACTGAAGCTTTCTTT. The V and J genes are TRBV7-6 and TRBJ1-1, with TRBD1 matching 10 bases. There are 17 residues in the CDR3. Germline V gene sequence: CDR1 SGHVS, CDR2 FNYEAQ. V was pared by 4 bases and J by 3 bases, with 11 bases of the junction left unmatched. Using reference TRBV7-6 and TRBJ1-1 for the parts outside the CDR3, the full variable domain is GAGVSQSPRYKVTKRGQDVALRCDPISGHVSLYWYRQALGQGPEFLTYFNYEAQQDKSGLPNDRFSAERPEGSISTLTIQRTEQRDSAMYRCASSSDRGGGRDTEAFFGQGTRLTVV.

Only a few counts were recorded for this clonotype. This chain joins TRBV12-3 or TRBV12-4 and TRBJ1-6, with 7 bases lining up with TRBD1. The CDR3 extends over 14 amino acids. The J segment lost 7 bases and the V segment lost 4 bases, leaving 4 bases of the junction unmatched. The DNA for the CDR3 is TGTGCCAGCAGTTCCGGACAGGTGAATTCACCCCTCCACTTT. Protein: CASSSGQVNSPLHF.

V gene TRBV2 combines with J gene TRBJ2-1; D assignment may be TRBD1 or TRBD2 (7 bases each). The CDR3 sequence is 14 residues long. Germline lookup yields CDR1 SNHLY and CDR2 FYNNEI. The germline V and J ends were trimmed by 7 bases and 4 bases, with 14 bases remaining between them. CDR3 sequence (DNA): TGTGCCAGCAAGCAGGGGGGGCTATACAATGAGCAGTTCTTC. This sequence encodes CASKQGGLYNEQFF.

This clonotype was counted at least ten times. CDR3 loop: CASGRESSYEQYF. For the CDR3, the DNA is TGTGCCAGCGGGAGGGAATCATCCTACGAGCAGTACTTC. The chain recombines TRBV12-3 or TRBV12-4 with TRBJ2-7; 7 nucleotides agree with TRBD2. The V gene end was trimmed by 8 bases and the J gene end by 1 base; junction bases not matched to a gene: 5. CDR3 length: 13 amino acids.